The 25 T cell receptor beta chains below all came from one sample that was sequenced in a study of cytomegalovirus exposure and HLA in healthy donors. The PCR had 60 Vbeta and 13 Jbeta primers. Sequencing was performed with immunoSEQ multiplex PCR; in TCRdb, only in-frame clones are kept and a portion is missing. The repertoire holds approximately 170,000 clones, with about three quarters as singletons. Sample: PBMCs. The receptors originated from a woman aged 40-49 years in good health and CMV-seropositive.

This sequence joins TRBV27 and TRBJ2-7; maybe TRBD1 (5 bases). Trimming stripped 4 bases from V and 0 bases from J, with 7 bases between. The CDR3 covers 13 residues. Germline loops: CDR1 MNHEY, CDR2 SMNVEV (reference sequence). The CDR3 spells CASSYRTSYEQYF. CDR3 in DNA: TGTGCCAGCAGTTACAGGACCTCCTACGAGCAGTACTTC.

J is TRBJ1-4 and V is TRBV5-6, with TRBD1 identical over 10 bases. This CDR3 is 13 amino acids long. V shed 4 bases and J 8 bases; nucleotides not matched to a gene: 2. Germline-derived CDR1 and CDR2 are SGHDT and YYEEEE. The CDR3 is CASSADRGEKLFF. CDR3 DNA: TGTGCCAGCAGCGCGGACAGGGGGGAAAAACTGTTTTTT. Variable domain in full (rest from reference TRBV5-6 and TRBJ1-4): DAGVTQSPTHLIKTRGQQVTLRCSPKSGHDTVSWYQQALGQGPQFIFQYYEEEERQRGNFPDRFSGHQFPNYSSELNVNALLLGDSALYLCASSADRGEKLFFGSGTQLSVL.

This chain links TRBV13 with TRBJ2-7; perhaps TRBD1 as D (5 bases). Trimming shortened V by 4 bases and J by 1 base, and 8 bases separated the two germline ends. Germline V gives CDR1 PRHDT, CDR2 FYEKMQ (reference sequence). The CDR3 runs 13 residues. CDR3 in amino acids: CASSSDTSYEQYF. For the CDR3, the DNA is TGTGCCAGCAGCTCGGACACATCCTACGAGCAGTACTTC.

With regard to this clone: Compared with germline, one end of the junction differs, possibly owing to a read error. The chain has TRBV29-1 and TRBJ1-2; D gene uncertain. The CDR3 contains 10 residues. Germline CDR1 is SQVTM and CDR2 is ANQGSEA. CDR3 sequence (DNA): TGCAGCGTGGCCCCGGAGGAGATTCGCTTC. Its protein product is CSVAPEEIRF.

The rearrangement links TRBV21-1 to TRBJ2-1; TRBD1, the table's D call, lacks a check against the DNA. TRBV21-1 has pseudogene status. The CDR3 spans 12 residues. As DNA, the CDR3 is TGTGCCAGCCCCCAGATAAACAATGAGCAGTTCTTC. As protein: CASPQINNEQFF.

The chain has TRBV19 and TRBJ1-5; maybe TRBD1 (5 bases). V was clipped by 2 bases and J by 3 bases, with 11 bases between them. The CDR3 contains 15 residues. Germline V gene sequence: CDR1 LNHDA, CDR2 SQIVND (reference sequence). The CDR3 DNA reads as TGTGCCAGTAGTATATGGGGGGAATCCAATCAGCCCCAGCATTTT. It translates to CASSIWGESNQPQHF.

The CDR3 loop is CASSTSTVPSYEQYF. In DNA, the CDR3 is TGTGCCAGCAGCACCTCCACCGTGCCCTCCTACGAGCAGTACTTC. The chain links TRBV11-3 to TRBJ2-5; no definite D call. The J call is uncertain, as TRBJ2-7 better fits the DNA end. Germline V lookup: CDR1 SGHNT, CDR2 YENEEA. This CDR3 region has 15 residues.

This clone appeared a single time. This chain joins TRBV10-3 and TRBJ2-3; TRBD2 matches at 9 bases. CDR1 ENHRY and CDR2 SYGVKD come from the germline V gene. The V gene end was trimmed by 8 bases and the J gene end by 1 base; junction bases not matched to a gene: 10. The length of the CDR3 is 16 residues. CDR3 DNA: TGTGCCATCCGGGATTATAGCGGGAGAGGCACAGATACGCAGTATTTT. Protein product: CAIRDYSGRGTDTQYF.

This chain links TRBV29-1 with TRBJ2-5; the D is unclear. V dropped 4 bases and J dropped 2 bases, with 5 bases sitting between them. Germline V lookup: CDR1 SQVTM, CDR2 ANQGSEA. The CDR3 has 11 amino acids. CDR3 DNA sequence: TGCAGCGTTGGGCTTCAAGAGACCCAGTACTTC. Translation: CSVGLQETQYF. The entire variable domain, with the rest obtained from reference TRBV29-1 and TRBJ2-5, is as follows: SAVISQKPSRDICQRGTSLTIQCQVDSQVTMMFWYRQQPGQSLTLIATANQGSEATYESGFVIDKFPISRPNLTFSTLTVSNMSPEDSSIYLCSVGLQETQYFGPGTRLLVL.

The rearrangement uses TRBV18 and TRBJ1-1; the match to TRBD1 covers 10 bases. CDR1 and CDR2 from the germline V gene are KGHSH and LQKENI. This CDR3 contains 15 residues. V shed 5 bases and J 0 bases; nucleotides not matched to a gene: 3. Here the CDR3 DNA reads TGTGCCAGCTCAGTGGGACAGGGGTTGAACACTGAAGCTTTCTTT. It encodes CASSVGQGLNTEAFF.

The chain recombines TRBV6-5 with TRBJ2-1; a possible D gene is TRBD1 (6 bases). The germline gives CDR1 MNHEY, CDR2 SVGAGI. V shed 2 bases and J shed 6 bases, with 17 bases lying between them. CDR3 length: 16 amino acids. The CDR3 protein is CASSYGLGASGNEQFF. The CDR3 DNA reads TGTGCCAGCAGTTACGGTTTGGGGGCTTCAGGCAATGAGCAGTTCTTC.

The chain employs TRBV7-2 and TRBJ2-7; D is perhaps TRBD1 (6 bases). CDR1 SGHTA and CDR2 FQGNSA come from the germline V gene. The CDR3 consists of 14 residues. The V end lost 3 bases, the J end lost 3 bases, and 12 bases lay between the germline ends. The CDR3 region is CASSFSRGDYEQYF. CDR3 bases: TGTGCCAGCAGCTTTTCCAGGGGTGACTACGAGCAGTACTTC. The full variable domain, with the rest looked up from reference TRBV7-2 and TRBJ2-7, is GAGVSQSPSNKVTEKGKDVELRCDPISGHTALYWYRQSLGQGLEFLIYFQGNSAPDKSGLPSDRFSAERTGGSVSTLTIQRTQQEDSAVYLCASSFSRGDYEQYFGPGTRLTVT.

This chain links TRBV2 with TRBJ2-1; 7 bases are a match to TRBD1. The CDR3 runs 15 residues. V was pared by 6 bases and J by 4 bases, with 9 bases of the junction left unmatched. Germline CDR1 SNHLY, CDR2 FYNNEI. The CDR3 DNA sequence: TGTGCCAGCAGGAATGGACAGGCCGGTTACAATGAGCAGTTCTTC. This translates into CASRNGQAGYNEQFF.

The J gene is TRBJ2-7, the V gene TRBV25-1; 8 bases agree with TRBD2. The CDR3 totals 13 residues. Germline V gene data show CDR1 as MGHDK and CDR2 as SYGVNS. The V gene end was trimmed by 8 bases and the J gene end by 3 bases; junction bases not matched to a gene: 6. The CDR3 bases are TGTGCCAGCCGAGGACTAGCATACTACGAGCAGTACTTC. Its protein product is CASRGLAYYEQYF.

CDR3 nucleotide sequence: TGTGCCAGCAGTCGTACTTTCGACAGAAACTATGGCTACACCTTC. Protein sequence: CASSRTFDRNYGYTF. The J gene is TRBJ1-2, the V gene TRBV6-5; D perhaps matches TRBD1 (5 bases). The CDR3 is 15 residues long. V lost 5 bases and J 2 bases, leaving 15 bases between the germline ends. CDR1 and CDR2 (germline): MNHEY, SVGAGI.

This clone was detected only a few times. The rearrangement uses TRBV7-2 and TRBJ2-1, with D maybe TRBD1 (6 bases). CDR3 length: 15 residues. CDR1 is SGHTA and CDR2 is FQGNSA in the germline V gene. Between the trimmed V and J ends, which lost 0 bases and 8 bases, there was a span of 14 bases. CDR3 DNA sequence: TGTGCCAGCAGCTTAGCGAGTAGGGGGATGTATGAGCAGTTCTTC. The encoded protein is CASSLASRGMYEQFF.

This clone was detected a few times. J is TRBJ2-7 and V is TRBV4-3; possible D gene TRBD2, 5 bases. CDR3 length: 15 amino acids. Germline CDR1 is LGHNA and CDR2 is YSLEER. Trimming removed 0 bases from V and 2 bases from J, with 11 bases in between. In nucleotides, the CDR3 is TGCGCCAGCAGCCAAGAAAACCGGGGTACCTACGAGCAGTACTTC. Amino acid sequence: CASSQENRGTYEQYF.

This chain joins TRBV19 and TRBJ1-1, with D perhaps TRBD1 (5 bases). The CDR3 has 16 amino acids. Germline CDR1 LNHDA, CDR2 SQIVND (reference sequence). V was shortened by 2 bases and J by 1 base, with 14 bases between the two germline ends. Here the CDR3 DNA reads TGTGCCAGTAGTATATATGCTCGGGGGGGGAACACTGAAGCTTTCTTT. Amino acid sequence: CASSIYARGGNTEAFF.

The V call is TRBV9, the J call TRBJ2-2, with 9 bases matching TRBD2. Looked up from germline, CDR1 is SGDLS and CDR2 is YYNGEE. CDR3 length: 16 amino acids. V shed 4 bases and J 1 base; nucleotides not matched to a gene: 5. CDR3 in amino acids: CASSPRAGGNTGELFF. The CDR3 DNA is TGTGCCAGCAGCCCAAGAGCGGGAGGGAACACCGGGGAGCTGTTTTTT.

This chain joins TRBV10-2 and TRBJ2-5, with 8 bases that match TRBD1. The germline CDR1 and CDR2 sequences are WSHSY and SAAADI. Losses at the gene ends were 0 bases for V and 5 bases for J; bases not matched to a gene: 8. The CDR3 loop spans 16 amino acids. The CDR3 DNA reads TGCGCCAGCAGTGAGTCTGACAGGGGAGTGAGGGAGACCCAGTACTTC. Encoded protein: CASSESDRGVRETQYF.

The chain recombines TRBV29-1 with TRBJ1-2; D not certain. This CDR3 is built from 15 residues. Looked up from germline, CDR1 is SQVTM and CDR2 is ANQGSEA. V was pared by 6 bases and J by 1 base, with 18 bases between. This CDR3 reads CSVIDPETVNYGYTF. The DNA of the CDR3 is TGCAGCGTAATCGACCCCGAGACTGTTAACTATGGCTACACCTTC.

V gene TRBV11-3 combines with J gene TRBJ2-3; 7 bases fit TRBD1. CDR3 length equals 16 residues. The germline V gene encodes CDR1 SGHNT and CDR2 YENEEA. Losses at the gene ends were 4 bases for V and 1 base for J; bases not matched to a gene: 8. The CDR3 is CASSSLPDRGTDTQYF. The CDR3 nucleotides are TGTGCCAGCAGCTCCCTCCCTGACAGGGGCACAGATACGCAGTATTTT.

The chain has TRBV28 and TRBJ1-2; 7 nucleotides agree with TRBD1. The CDR3 has 15 amino acids. V gave up 1 base and J gave up 5 bases; unmatched junction bases: 7. Germline V gene lookup returns CDR1 MDHEN and CDR2 SYDVKM. The CDR3 nucleotides are TGTGCCAGCAGTTTATCCCCCGAGACAGGGTATGGCTACACCTTC. Its protein product is CASSLSPETGYGYTF.

This sequence joins TRBV11-3 and TRBJ1-5, with 7 bases identical to TRBD1. Germline lookup yields CDR1 SGHNT and CDR2 YENEEA. V dropped 4 bases and J dropped 3; count of bases not matched to a gene: 15. The CDR3 consists of 18 residues. The CDR3 DNA reads TGTGCCAGCAGCTCCCACTCCTCCGACAGGGCCAACAATCAGCCCCAGCATTTT. The encoded protein is CASSSHSSDRANNQPQHF.

The J gene is TRBJ2-1, the V gene TRBV6-5, with 11 bases fitting TRBD2. J lost 6 bases, V lost 0 bases, and 4 bases had no gene match. The CDR3 sequence is 16 residues long. In germline, CDR1 is MNHEY, CDR2 SVGAGI. The CDR3 protein is CASSYSLAGALNEQFF. Written as DNA, the CDR3 is TGTGCCAGCAGTTACTCACTAGCGGGGGCCCTCAATGAGCAGTTCTTC.